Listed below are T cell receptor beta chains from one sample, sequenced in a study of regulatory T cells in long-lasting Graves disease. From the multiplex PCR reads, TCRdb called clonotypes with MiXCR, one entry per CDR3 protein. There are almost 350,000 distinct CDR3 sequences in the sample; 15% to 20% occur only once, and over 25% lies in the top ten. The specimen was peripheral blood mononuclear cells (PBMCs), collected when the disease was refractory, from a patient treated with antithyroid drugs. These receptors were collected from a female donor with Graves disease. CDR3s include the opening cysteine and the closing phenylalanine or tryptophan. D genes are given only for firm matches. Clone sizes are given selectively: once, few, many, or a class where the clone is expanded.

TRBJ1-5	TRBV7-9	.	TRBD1	CASSSQGAREPQHF	TGTGCCAGCAGCTCACAGGGGGCCAGGGAGCCCCAGCATTTT
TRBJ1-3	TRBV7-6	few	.	CASSLVPDVGNTIYF	TGTGCCAGCAGCTTAGTTCCCGATGTTGGAAACACCATATATTTT
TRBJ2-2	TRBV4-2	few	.	CASSQDRIGVNTGELFF	TGTGCCAGCAGCCAAGATCGAATAGGGGTGAACACCGGGGAGCTGTTTTTT
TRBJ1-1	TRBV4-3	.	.	CASSQEHTHNTEAFF	TGCGCCAGCAGCCAAGAACATACCCACAACACTGAAGCTTTCTTT
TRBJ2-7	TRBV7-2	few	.	CASNLGGAHIREQYF	TGTGCCAGCAACCTGGGGGGGGCCCATATTCGCGAGCAGTACTTC
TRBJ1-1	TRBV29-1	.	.	CSVFGGQYTEAFF	TGCAGCGTTTTTGGAGGGCAGTACACTGAAGCTTTCTTT
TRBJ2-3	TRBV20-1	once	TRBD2	CSAREAGGPADTQYF	TGCAGTGCTAGAGAAGCGGGGGGGCCGGCAGATACGCAGTATTTT
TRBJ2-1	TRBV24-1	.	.	CATSDAGYHNEQFF	TGTGCCACCAGTGATGCGGGTTATCACAATGAGCAGTTCTTC
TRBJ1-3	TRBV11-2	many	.	CASSLEGFSGNTIYF	TGTGCCAGCAGCTTAGAAGGCTTCTCTGGAAACACCATATATTTT
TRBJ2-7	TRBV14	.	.	CASSHSTYEQYF	TGTGCCAGCAGCCACTCGACCTACGAGCAGTACTTC
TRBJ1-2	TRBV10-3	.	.	CAISESGAGLKGYTF	TGTGCCATCAGTGAGTCGGGGGCAGGTTTGAAGGGCTACACCTTC
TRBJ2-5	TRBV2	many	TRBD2	CASALSGRALAETQYF	TGTGCCAGCGCCCTGAGCGGGAGGGCCCTTGCAGAGACCCAGTACTTC